This is a list of T cell receptor beta chains from one sample in a study of tumor and adjacent non-tumor tissue in lung cancer. TCRdb re-analysed the multiplex PCR reads in MiXCR, keeping a single row per CDR3 protein. The sample carries over 80,000 distinct CDR3 sequences, 80% recorded once. Sequenced sample: distant non-tumor lung tissue. These receptors originate from a man in his sixties with small cell lung cancer. CDR3s include the opening cysteine and the closing phenylalanine or tryptophan. The order of the fields is CDR3 protein, CDR3 DNA, clone size, D gene, V gene, J gene. The D gene is left open where the match is weak. Clone size is shown for a subset of rows, as once, few, many or a class of expanded clone.

CDR3 protein: CAISIAGEETHYF; CDR3 DNA: TGTGCCATCAGTATAGCAGGAGAGGAGACCCATTACTTC; clone size: -; D gene: -; V gene: TRBV10-3; J gene: TRBJ2-5
CDR3 protein: CASSQDSVSGRVSNEELFF; CDR3 DNA: TGTGCCAGCAGCCAAGATAGTGTTAGCGGGAGAGTAAGCAACGAGGAGCTGTTTTTT; clone size: -; D gene: TRBD2; V gene: TRBV4-2; J gene: TRBJ2-2
CDR3 protein: CASSACNEQFF; CDR3 DNA: TGTGCCAGCAGTGCCTGCAATGAGCAGTTCTTC; clone size: -; D gene: -; V gene: TRBV12-3/TRBV12-4; J gene: TRBJ2-1
CDR3 protein: CASNSGVTGELFF; CDR3 DNA: TGTGCCAGCAATAGCGGGGTCACCGGGGAGCTGTTTTTT; clone size: -; D gene: TRBD2; V gene: TRBV7-3; J gene: TRBJ2-2
CDR3 protein: CASTAPSERTDTQYF; CDR3 DNA: TGTGCCAGCACTGCACCTAGCGAAAGAACAGACACGCAGTATTTT; clone size: -; D gene: -; V gene: TRBV6-1; J gene: TRBJ2-3
CDR3 protein: CVSIPKREWPSRNSYNEQFF; CDR3 DNA: TGTGTCAGCATTCCAAAGCGGGAGTGGCCCTCTAGGAACTCCTACAATGAGCAGTTCTTC; clone size: -; D gene: TRBD2; V gene: TRBV6-5; J gene: TRBJ2-1
CDR3 protein: CANSTSRTGPKQYF; CDR3 DNA: TGTGCCAACAGCACCTCCCGGACAGGGCCGAAGCAGTATTTC; clone size: -; D gene: TRBD1; V gene: TRBV12-3/TRBV12-4; J gene: TRBJ2-7
CDR3 protein: CASRWTSGSNEQFF; CDR3 DNA: TGTGCCAGCAGGTGGACTAGCGGGAGCAATGAGCAGTTCTTC; clone size: many; D gene: TRBD2; V gene: TRBV12-3/TRBV12-4; J gene: TRBJ2-1
CDR3 protein: CASSLVDSEAFF; CDR3 DNA: TGCGCCAGCAGCTTGGTTGACAGTGAAGCTTTCTTT; clone size: few; D gene: -; V gene: TRBV5-1; J gene: TRBJ1-1
CDR3 protein: CASSFSGTDSGELFF; CDR3 DNA: TGTGCCAGCAGTTTCTCTGGGACAGACTCAGGGGAGTTGTTTTTT; clone size: -; D gene: TRBD1; V gene: TRBV12-3/TRBV12-4; J gene: TRBJ2-2
CDR3 protein: CASSQDVSYGYTF; CDR3 DNA: TGTGCCAGCAGCCAAGACGTAAGCTATGGCTACACCTTC; clone size: many; D gene: -; V gene: TRBV4-2; J gene: TRBJ1-2
CDR3 protein: CAFRWRDSDEAFF; CDR3 DNA: TGTGCCTTCCGATGGAGGGACAGCGACGAAGCTTTCTTT; clone size: -; D gene: TRBD1; V gene: TRBV10-3; J gene: TRBJ1-1
CDR3 protein: CASSDRRHSYNKQFF; CDR3 DNA: TGTGCCAGCAGTGATAGGCGGCACTCCTACAATAAGCAGTTCTTC; clone size: once; D gene: -; V gene: TRBV12-3/TRBV12-4; J gene: TRBJ2-1
CDR3 protein: CAISVASGNTGVLFF; CDR3 DNA: TGTGCCATCAGTGTGGCTAGCGGGAACACCGGGGTGCTGTTTTTT; clone size: -; D gene: TRBD2; V gene: TRBV10-3; J gene: TRBJ2-2
CDR3 protein: CSGRRRGMITEAFF; CDR3 DNA: TGCAGCGGCCGGAGGCGGGGTATGATCACTGAAGCCTTCTTT; clone size: -; D gene: -; V gene: TRBV29-1; J gene: TRBJ1-1
CDR3 protein: CASCHTGGIQETQYF; CDR3 DNA: TGTGCCAGCTGTCACACCGGGGGCATTCAAGAGACCCAGTATTTC; clone size: -; D gene: -; V gene: TRBV11-3; J gene: TRBJ2-5
CDR3 protein: CASSQEAEETQFF; CDR3 DNA: TGTGCAAGCAGTCAAGAAGCAGAAGAGACCCAGTTCTTC; clone size: -; D gene: -; V gene: TRBV4-2; J gene: TRBJ2-1
CDR3 protein: CASSLYSSPNEKLFF; CDR3 DNA: TGTGCCAGCAGCCTTTACAGTAGCCCGAACGAAAAACTGTTTTTT; clone size: -; D gene: -; V gene: TRBV4-1; J gene: TRBJ1-4
CDR3 protein: CANSDRGGSNYEQYF; CDR3 DNA: TGCGCCAACAGTGACAGGGGGGGAAGCAACTACGAGCAGTACTTC; clone size: -; D gene: TRBD1; V gene: TRBV10-2; J gene: TRBJ2-7
CDR3 protein: CASGLAQTGSSGEQYF; CDR3 DNA: TGTGCCAGCGGCTTAGCCCAAACCGGGAGTTCGGGGGAGCAGTACTTC; clone size: -; D gene: -; V gene: TRBV7-9; J gene: TRBJ2-7
CDR3 protein: CDSSYRGHEQFF; CDR3 DNA: TGTGACAGCAGTTACCGGGGGCATGAACAGTTCTTC; clone size: -; D gene: -; V gene: TRBV6-5; J gene: TRBJ2-1
CDR3 protein: CITSDPSANEQFF; CDR3 DNA: TGTATCACCAGTGATCCTAGCGCCAATGAGCAGTTCTTC; clone size: -; D gene: -; V gene: TRBV24-1; J gene: TRBJ2-1
CDR3 protein: CVSSLVTGGYTEAFF; CDR3 DNA: TGTGTCAGCAGCTTAGTAACAGGGGGGTACACCGAAGCTTTCTTT; clone size: -; D gene: TRBD1; V gene: TRBV11-2; J gene: TRBJ1-1
CDR3 protein: CASTYLKGDTDTQYF; CDR3 DNA: TGTGCCAGCACCTACCTCAAAGGGGATACAGATACGCAGTATTTT; clone size: -; D gene: -; V gene: TRBV6-2/TRBV6-3; J gene: TRBJ2-3
CDR3 protein: CASSLLQGRGNTEAFF; CDR3 DNA: TGTGCCAGCAGCTTGCTACAGGGAAGAGGGAACACTGAAGCTTTCTTT; clone size: -; D gene: -; V gene: TRBV5-4; J gene: TRBJ1-1
CDR3 protein: CASNGGSSYKQYF; CDR3 DNA: TGTGCAAGCAACGGCGGGAGTTCATACAAGCAGTACTTC; clone size: few; D gene: TRBD2; V gene: TRBV6-2/TRBV6-3; J gene: TRBJ2-7
CDR3 protein: CSTVSGDNQPQHF; CDR3 DNA: TGCAGTACCGTCTCAGGGGACAATCAGCCCCAGCATTTT; clone size: many; D gene: -; V gene: TRBV20-1; J gene: TRBJ1-5
CDR3 protein: CVSSQGMSQPQHF; CDR3 DNA: TGCGTCAGCAGCCAAGGGATGTCTCAGCCTCAGCATTTT; clone size: once; D gene: -; V gene: TRBV4-1; J gene: TRBJ1-5
CDR3 protein: CVSSYWDRESYDQYF; CDR3 DNA: TGTGTCAGCAGCTACTGGGACAGGGAATCCTACGACCAGTACTTC; clone size: -; D gene: TRBD1; V gene: TRBV11-3; J gene: TRBJ2-7
CDR3 protein: CASSYSSGRGLASYNEQFF; CDR3 DNA: TGTGCCAGCAGTTACTCGAGCGGGCGGGGACTAGCGAGTTACAATGAGCAGTTCTTC; clone size: -; D gene: TRBD2; V gene: TRBV6-5; J gene: TRBJ2-1
CDR3 protein: CDSTMGASYEQYF; CDR3 DNA: TGTGACAGCACTATGGGAGCATCCTACGAGCAGTACTTC; clone size: -; D gene: -; V gene: TRBV6-5; J gene: TRBJ2-7
CDR3 protein: CVSSLVWDNEQFF; CDR3 DNA: TGTGTCAGCAGCTTAGTGTGGGATAATGAGCAGTTCTTC; clone size: -; D gene: -; V gene: TRBV11-2; J gene: TRBJ2-1
CDR3 protein: CANSKYIRTEYQETQYF; CDR3 DNA: TGTGCCAACAGTAAATATATACGGACTGAATATCAAGAGACCCAGTACTTT; clone size: -; D gene: -; V gene: TRBV21-1; J gene: TRBJ2-5
CDR3 protein: CASSLSEMNTEAFF; CDR3 DNA: TGCGCCAGCAGCTTGTCGGAAATGAACACTGAAGCTTTCTTT; clone size: many; D gene: -; V gene: TRBV5-1; J gene: TRBJ1-1
CDR3 protein: CAISDFTSGSSYNEQFF; CDR3 DNA: TGTGCCATCAGTGATTTTACTAGCGGGAGCTCCTACAATGAGCAGTTCTTC; clone size: few; D gene: TRBD2; V gene: TRBV24-1; J gene: TRBJ2-1
CDR3 protein: CACSFAQTGYRLTDTQYF; CDR3 DNA: TGTGCCTGCAGCTTTGCCCAGACAGGGTATCGTCTCACAGATACGCAGTACTTT; clone size: -; D gene: -; V gene: TRBV12-1; J gene: TRBJ2-3
CDR3 protein: CASSQALGTAFYEQYF; CDR3 DNA: TGCGCCAGCAGCCAAGCCCTAGGGACCGCTTTCTACGAGCAATACTTC; clone size: -; D gene: -; V gene: TRBV4-1; J gene: TRBJ2-5
CDR3 protein: CASSRPHGACINEQFF; CDR3 DNA: TGTGCCAGCAGCCGACCCCATGGGGCGTGTATCAATGAGCAATTCTTC; clone size: -; D gene: -; V gene: TRBV11-1; J gene: TRBJ2-1
CDR3 protein: CPSSLGVETQYF; CDR3 DNA: TGTCCCAGCAGCTTAGGGGTGGAGACCCAGTACTTC; clone size: -; D gene: -; V gene: TRBV11-2; J gene: TRBJ2-5
CDR3 protein: CASSQSRDRGVNEQFF; CDR3 DNA: TGTGCCAGCAGTCAGAGCCGGGACAGGGGCGTGAATGAGCAGTTCTTC; clone size: -; D gene: TRBD1; V gene: TRBV6-1; J gene: TRBJ2-1